The next 25 T cell receptor beta chains were all read from a single sample in a study of blood T cell repertoires in COVID-19. This table comes from immunoSEQ multiplex PCR, and its TCRdb copy is limited to in-frame clones, with some not included. The sample yields more than 60,000 clones, 90% seen once. The sequencing input was peripheral blood. These receptors came from a human donor in a cohort sampled during active COVID-19.

CDR3 nucleotides: TGCGCCAGCAGCAATTACAGGGGAAACACTGAAGCTTTCTTT. Protein sequence: CASSNYRGNTEAFF. The genes are TRBV5-1 and TRBJ1-1; 7 bases line up with TRBD1. V lost 4 bases to trimming and J lost 2 bases; unmatched junction nucleotides: 5. Looked up from germline, CDR1 is SGHRS and CDR2 is YFSETQ. The CDR3 has 14 amino acids. The variable domain in full, with the rest retrieved from reference TRBV5-1 and TRBJ1-1, is KAGVTQTPRYLIKTRGQQVTLSCSPISGHRSVSWYQQTPGQGLQFLFEYFSETQRNKGNFPGRFSGRQFSNSRSEMNVSTLELGDSALYLCASSNYRGNTEAFFGQGTRLTVV.

The rearrangement links TRBV4-1 to TRBJ2-7, with a weak D call TRBD2 (6 bases). The germline CDR1 and CDR2 sequences are MGHRA and YSYEKL. V lost 0 bases to trimming and J lost 5 bases, with 11 bases between them. CDR3 size: 14 residues. This CDR3 is CASSQETSLDEQYF. CDR3 coding DNA: TGCGCCAGCAGCCAAGAAACTAGCTTGGACGAGCAGTACTTC.

The chain is built from TRBV7-9 and TRBJ2-2; TRBD1 matches 9 bases. The ends lost 1 base at V and 3 bases at J; junction bases unmatched: 0. The germline V gene encodes CDR1 SEHNR and CDR2 FQNEAQ (reference sequence). The CDR3 covers 15 residues. The CDR3 DNA reads TGTGCCAGCAGCTTAGGACAGGGGGACACCGGGGAGCTGTTTTTT. Translating it yields CASSLGQGDTGELFF. The whole variable domain, remainder taken from reference TRBV7-9 and TRBJ2-2, is DTGVSQNPRHKITKRGQNVTFRCDPISEHNRLYWYRQTLGQGPEFLTYFQNEAQLEKSRLLSDRFSAERPKGSFSTLEIQRTEQGDSAMYLCASSLGQGDTGELFFGEGSRLTVL.

The rearrangement links TRBV5-4 to TRBJ2-3, with 8 bases matching TRBD2. V gave up 1 base and J gave up 2 bases; unmatched junction bases: 6. The CDR3 totals 16 residues. CDR1 is SGHNT, CDR2 YYREEE, per germline (reference sequence). For the CDR3, the DNA is TGTGCCAGCAGCTTGTTTACGGGGGGGGACACAGATACGCAGTATTTT. Protein: CASSLFTGGDTDTQYF.

This clone was observed once. This rearrangement joins TRBV12-3 or TRBV12-4 to TRBJ1-4, with 7 bases lining up with TRBD1. J gave up 11 bases and V 4 bases, and 7 bases lay outside the gene matches. The CDR3 has 13 residues. The CDR3 nucleotides read TGTGCCAGCAGTTCGGGACAGTTCGGGAAACTGTTTTTT. The encoded protein is CASSSGQFGKLFF.

The chain carries TRBV4-2 and TRBJ2-2; D is undetermined. CDR1 and CDR2 from the germline V gene are LGHNA and YNFKEQ. Trimming removed 4 bases at V and 0 bases at J, with 9 bases between. There are 15 residues in the CDR3. CDR3 coding DNA: TGTGCCAGCAGCCCGACAAATTCGAACACCGGGGAGCTGTTTTTT. Its translation is CASSPTNSNTGELFF.

CDR3 loop: CASSPPGQGSYEQYF. The CDR3 region has the DNA TGTGCCAGCAGTCCTCCGGGACAGGGCTCCTACGAGCAGTACTTC. The genes are TRBV28 and TRBJ2-7; TRBD1 matches 9 bases. CDR1 MDHEN and CDR2 SYDVKM come from the germline V gene. The CDR3 has 15 residues. The trim removed 5 bases at V and 0 bases at J, leaving 5 bases unmatched.

J is TRBJ1-6 and V is TRBV5-1; D is unclear. With 1 base removed from V and 8 bases from J, the gap between germline ends came to 10 bases. The CDR3 has 14 residues. Germline CDR1 and CDR2: SGHRS and YFSETQ. CDR3 sequence reads: CASSLIGRDSPLHF. CDR3 DNA sequence: TGCGCCAGCAGCTTGATCGGGAGAGATTCACCCCTCCACTTT.

V and J are TRBV6-6 and TRBJ2-5, with a tentative D call TRBD1 (5 bases). The CDR3 covers 13 residues. Germline CDR1 reads MNHNY; CDR2 reads SVGAGI (reference sequence). With 6 bases removed from V and 1 base from J, the gap between germline ends came to 9 bases. CDR3 sequence (DNA): TGTGCCAGCAGCCTGACAGTCCAAGAGACCCAGTACTTC. Translation gives CASSLTVQETQYF.

This clone was seen once. This chain connects TRBV6-5 to TRBJ1-3; D is ambiguous. Germline V CDR1 and CDR2: MNHEY, SVGAGI. The ends were cut back, 7 bases at V and 2 bases at J, with 12 bases in the middle. The CDR3 runs to 14 residues. The CDR3 nucleotides read TGTGCCAGCATAGAGAGGAGACCTGGAAACACCATATATTTT. The encoded protein is CASIERRPGNTIYF.

This chain uses TRBV6-2 or TRBV6-3 with TRBJ2-5, with 8 bases identical to TRBD2. This CDR3 is 14 amino acids long. Germline CDR1 reads MNHEY; CDR2 reads SVGEGT. The V gene end was trimmed by 6 bases and the J gene end by 5 bases; junction bases not matched to a gene: 8. The CDR3 here is CASSPARLAETQYF. The CDR3 region has the DNA TGTGCCAGCAGCCCCGCGAGACTAGCGGAGACCCAGTACTTC.

The chain couples TRBV6-5 to TRBJ1-4, with TRBD1 as a possible D gene (5 bases). The CDR3 consists of 15 residues. Germline V gene sequence: CDR1 MNHEY, CDR2 SVGAGI. V lost 0 bases and J lost 8, with 13 bases in between. CDR3 nucleotides: TGTGCCAGCAGTTACTCGGGGCTAGCGGGGGAAAAACTGTTTTTT. Amino acids: CASSYSGLAGEKLFF.

This chain connects TRBV27 to TRBJ2-6; possibly TRBD1 for D (6 bases). Germline V gene lookup returns CDR1 MNHEY and CDR2 SMNVEV (reference sequence). This CDR3 contains 18 residues. Trimming removed 1 base at V and 2 bases at J, with 15 bases between. CDR3 sequence: CASSLWSPQGAGANVLTF. CDR3 DNA sequence: TGTGCCAGCAGTTTATGGTCCCCACAGGGCGCTGGGGCCAACGTCCTGACTTTC.

The chain uses TRBV24-1 and TRBJ2-2; 10 nucleotides align to TRBD1. The germline CDR1 and CDR2 sequences are KGHDR and SFDVKD. Trimming at V came to 5 bases and at J to 7 bases, leaving 6 bases not matched to a gene. CDR3 length: 15 amino acids. The CDR3 loop is CATSGAGTGDGELFF. CDR3 nucleotides: TGTGCCACCAGTGGGGCCGGGACAGGGGACGGGGAGCTGTTTTTT.

The CDR3: CASSQEGTATYEQYF. CDR3 DNA sequence: TGTGCCAGCAGCCAAGAGGGGACAGCCACCTACGAGCAGTACTTC. The chain recombines TRBV3-1 (or the pseudogene TRBV3-2) with TRBJ2-7; 7 bases map to TRBD1. V trimming: 0 bases; J trimming: 2 bases; junction bases outside the gene matches: 4. The CDR3 sequence is 15 residues long. CDR1 is LGHDT, CDR2 YNNKEL, per germline (reference sequence).

This chain links TRBV14 with TRBJ1-6; possibly TRBD1 for D (6 bases). Trimming took off 0 bases at V and 7 bases at J, with 7 bases between the two ends. The V gene's germline CDR1 is SGHDN and CDR2 FVKESK. The CDR3 totals 14 residues. DNA of the CDR3: TGTGCCAGCAGCCAAGAGACAGGAAATTCACCCCTCCACTTT. Encoded protein: CASSQETGNSPLHF.

V and J are TRBV5-1 and TRBJ2-3; the match to TRBD2 covers 14 bases. The CDR3 is made up of 16 amino acids. The germline gives CDR1 SGHRS, CDR2 YFSETQ. J lost 5 bases, V lost 4 bases, and 6 bases had no gene match. CDR3 amino acids: CASSGRTSGGQDTQYF. The CDR3 nucleotides are TGCGCCAGCAGCGGACGGACTAGCGGGGGGCAAGATACGCAGTATTTT.

The CDR3, as DNA: TGTGCCAGTAGTATGGGGCACAGCAATCAGCCCCAGCATTTT. Translating it yields CASSMGHSNQPQHF. The chain carries TRBV19 and TRBJ1-5, with D possibly matching TRBD1 (5 bases). CDR1 LNHDA and CDR2 SQIVND come from the germline V gene (reference sequence). The CDR3 loop spans 14 amino acids. Trimming removed 3 bases from V and 1 base from J, with 7 bases in between.

The rearrangement joins TRBV15 to TRBJ1-6; perhaps TRBD1 as D (6 bases). Trimming removed 6 bases at V and 10 bases at J, with 16 bases between. The CDR3 runs to 14 residues. Germline CDR1 and CDR2: LNHNV and YYDKDF (reference sequence). This CDR3 reads CATRLSRGISPLHF. In DNA, the CDR3 is TGTGCCACCAGGTTATCCAGGGGAATCTCACCCCTCCACTTT.

This clone was seen just once. V usage is TRBV5-1 and J usage is TRBJ2-1; 11 bases fit TRBD2. This CDR3 spans 15 amino acids. From germline, CDR1 is SGHRS and CDR2 YFSETQ. V lost 4 bases and J lost 9; bases outside the gene matches: 9. The CDR3 region is CASSHTSGGGGEQFF. In DNA form, the CDR3 reads TGCGCCAGCAGCCACACTAGCGGGGGAGGCGGTGAGCAGTTCTTC.

This chain joins TRBV7-9 and TRBJ1-5; D is undetermined. The V and J ends lost 3 bases and 3 bases respectively, with 9 bases between them. Germline-derived CDR1 and CDR2 are SEHNR and FQNEAQ (reference sequence). This CDR3 spans 14 amino acids. The CDR3: CASSFGGYNQPQHF. The CDR3 DNA sequence: TGTGCCAGCAGCTTCGGCGGCTACAATCAGCCCCAGCATTTT.

The chain carries TRBV4-3 and TRBJ2-1; TRBD2 matches 15 bases. The germline CDR1 and CDR2 sequences are LGHNA and YSLEER. There are 20 residues in the CDR3. The V and J ends lost 4 bases and 6 bases, in that order; junction bases with no gene match: 16. The CDR3 loop is CASSRRLPGLAGGTLNEQFF. CDR3 DNA sequence: TGCGCCAGCAGCCGCAGACTTCCGGGACTAGCGGGGGGCACCCTCAATGAGCAGTTCTTC.

The rearrangement uses TRBV3-1 (or the pseudogene TRBV3-2) and TRBJ2-7; 8 bases agree with TRBD2. The CDR3 is made up of 18 amino acids. The V and J ends lost 4 bases and 7 bases, in that order; junction bases with no gene match: 21. CDR1 LGHDT and CDR2 YNNKEL come from the germline V gene (reference sequence). CDR3 sequence (DNA): TGTGCCAGCAGCCCGGAACCGTTCGGCGGGGGGAAGATGGGAGAGCAGTACTTC. This sequence encodes CASSPEPFGGGKMGEQYF.

The chain links TRBV19 to TRBJ2-4; possible D gene TRBD2, 5 bases. Germline CDR1 and CDR2: LNHDA and SQIVND (reference sequence). The CDR3 has 18 amino acids. Trimming stripped 3 bases from V and 0 bases from J, with 18 bases between. CDR3 in DNA: TGTGCCAGTAGTATCCCCCGTTGGGGAGAAGTAGCCAAAAACATTCAGTACTTC. It encodes CASSIPRWGEVAKNIQYF.

This clone was observed a few times. The V call is TRBV15, the J call TRBJ1-4, with D uncertain. The ends were cut back, 2 bases at V and 0 bases at J, with 10 bases in the middle. There are 16 residues in the CDR3. Germline loops: CDR1 LNHNV, CDR2 YYDKDF (reference sequence). The CDR3 DNA sequence: TGTGCCACCAGCAGAACGACCAGGACAACTAATGAAAAACTGTTTTTT. Its translation is CATSRTTRTTNEKLFF.